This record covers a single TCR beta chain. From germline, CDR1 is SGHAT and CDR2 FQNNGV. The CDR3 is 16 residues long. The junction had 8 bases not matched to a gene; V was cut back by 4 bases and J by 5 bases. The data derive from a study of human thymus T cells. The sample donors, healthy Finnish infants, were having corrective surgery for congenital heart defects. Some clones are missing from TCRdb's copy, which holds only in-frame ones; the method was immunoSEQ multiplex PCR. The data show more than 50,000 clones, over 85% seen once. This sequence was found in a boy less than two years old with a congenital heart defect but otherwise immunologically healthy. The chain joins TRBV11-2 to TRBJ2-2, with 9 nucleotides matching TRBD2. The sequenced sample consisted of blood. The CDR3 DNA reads TGTGCCAGCAGCTCGTTTAGCGGGGGAGTTACCGGGGAGCTGTTTTTT. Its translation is CASSSFSGGVTGELFF.